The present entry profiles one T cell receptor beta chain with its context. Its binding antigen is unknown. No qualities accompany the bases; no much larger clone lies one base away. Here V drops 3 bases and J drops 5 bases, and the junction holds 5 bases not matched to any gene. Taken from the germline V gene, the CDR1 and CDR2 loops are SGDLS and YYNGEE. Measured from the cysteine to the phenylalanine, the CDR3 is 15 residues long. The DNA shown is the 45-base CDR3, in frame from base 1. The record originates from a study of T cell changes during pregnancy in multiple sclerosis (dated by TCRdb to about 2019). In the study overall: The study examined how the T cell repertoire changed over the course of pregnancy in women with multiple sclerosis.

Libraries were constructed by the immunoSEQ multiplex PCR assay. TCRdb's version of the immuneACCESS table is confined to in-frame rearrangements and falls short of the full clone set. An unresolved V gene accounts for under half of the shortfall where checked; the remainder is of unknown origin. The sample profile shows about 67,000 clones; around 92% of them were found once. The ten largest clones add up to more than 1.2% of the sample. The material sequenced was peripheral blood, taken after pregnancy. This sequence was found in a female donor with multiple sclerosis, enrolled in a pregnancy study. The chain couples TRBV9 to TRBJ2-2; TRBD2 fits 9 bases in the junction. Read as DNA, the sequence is TGTGCCAGCAGCGCGCTAGCGGGATGGACCGGGGAGCTGTTTTTT. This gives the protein CASSALAGWTGELFF.